This note documents a single T cell receptor beta chain sequence. Its target is not known. This specimen comes from a study of cytomegalovirus exposure and HLA in healthy donors. Whole-study results and caveats: A list of around 160 TCR beta chains associated with cytomegalovirus was given. Many donors shared some public TCRs, even though most TCR sequences were rare.

Germline V gene data show CDR1 as SGHRS and CDR2 as YFSETQ. V lost 4 bases and J lost 0; bases outside the gene matches: 9. This CDR3 is 16 amino acids long. Sequencing was performed with immunoSEQ multiplex PCR; in TCRdb, only in-frame clones are kept and a portion is missing. This sample has 150,000 to 200,000 clones, with 85% found just once. The specimen was PBMCs. The rearrangement joins TRBV5-1 to TRBJ1-2; 7 nucleotides match TRBD1. The receptor was derived from a man younger than 45 in good health and CMV-seropositive. In nucleotides, the CDR3 is TGCGCCAGCAGCACCGGACAGGTCCATACTAACTATGGCTACACCTTC. Amino acid sequence: CASSTGQVHTNYGYTF.